The 20 T cell receptor beta chains below were found in one sample sequenced in a study of T cells in Graves' hyperthyroidism and ophthalmopathy. Amplification targeted TCR beta CDR3 regions from RNA transcripts. TCR CDR3 underwent first-round RT-PCR with the HTBI primer set. TCRdb processed the multiplex PCR reads anew with MiXCR; each CDR3 protein has one entry. Among 700,000 or so distinct CDR3 sequences listed, approximately 14% were seen once. Sequenced input: blood. These TCRs come from a woman in her forties or fifties with Graves' ophthalmopathy.

Only a few counts were recorded for this clonotype. The rearrangement uses TRBV25-1 and TRBJ2-5; D ambiguous. CDR1 is MGHDK, CDR2 SYGVNS, per germline. CDR3 size: 17 residues. The V and J ends lost 0 bases and 2 bases respectively, with 16 bases between them. The CDR3 DNA reads TGTGCCAGCAGTGAATATAGCAGGTTTAGTCAGCAAGAGACCCAGTACTTC. This gives the protein CASSEYSRFSQQETQYF.

This clonotype was seen only a few times. The rearrangement uses TRBV14 and TRBJ1-6; D may be TRBD1 (6 bases). V was clipped by 1 base and J by 8 bases, with 15 bases between them. Per the germline V gene, CDR1 is SGHDN and CDR2 is FVKESK. CDR3 size: 16 residues. CDR3 DNA sequence: TGTGCCAGCAGCCAAGTCCTCGGGGGGCTTGATTCACCCCTCCACTTT. Translating gives CASSQVLGGLDSPLHF.

The rearrangement links TRBV28 to TRBJ1-2; D is perhaps TRBD1 (5 bases). Germline assignment: CDR1 MDHEN and CDR2 SYDVKM. Trimming shortened V by 3 bases and J by 4 bases, and 12 bases separated the two germline ends. This CDR3 is 14 amino acids long. CDR3 residues: CASSFPGQVYGYTF. In DNA form, the CDR3 reads TGTGCCAGCAGTTTTCCCGGACAAGTCTATGGCTACACCTTC.

This clonotype has only a few counts. The rearrangement joins TRBV12-3 or TRBV12-4 to TRBJ1-5; 7 bases map to TRBD1. With V trimmed by 2 bases and J by 4 bases, 5 bases remained unmatched. This CDR3 comprises 15 residues. The CDR3 region has the DNA TGTGCCAGCAGTTTACAAACAGGGGCAAATCAGCCCCAGCATTTT. Its translation is CASSLQTGANQPQHF.

This clonotype was observed many times. The chain couples TRBV11-2 to TRBJ1-1; D not resolved. Germline V gene lookup returns CDR1 SGHAT and CDR2 FQNNGV. V gave up 5 bases and J gave up 0 bases, with 7 bases separating them. The CDR3 contains 13 residues. The DNA of the CDR3 is TGTGCCAGCAGCCGACCCATGAACACTGAAGCTTTCTTT. It translates to CASSRPMNTEAFF.

On this clonotype itself: A read error is possible here, since a much larger clone lies one base away. The chain is built from TRBV20-1 and TRBJ1-1; 8 bases match TRBD1. The germline V gene encodes CDR1 DFQATT and CDR2 SNEGSKA (reference sequence). CDR3 length equals 13 residues. The trim removed 4 bases at V and 0 bases at J, leaving 1 base unmatched. The CDR3 coding sequence is TGCAGTGCTATGGACAGGGTGAACACTGAAGCTTTCTTT. It translates to CSAMDRVNTEAFF.

The V and J genes are TRBV10-3 and TRBJ2-5, with TRBD2 matching 12 bases. With 2 bases clipped from V and 5 bases from J, the junction kept 3 bases outside the gene matches. The CDR3 covers 15 residues. In germline, CDR1 is ENHRY, CDR2 SYGVKD. This CDR3 is CAISEGLAGTETQYF. DNA of the CDR3: TGTGCCATCAGTGAGGGACTAGCGGGAACGGAGACCCAGTACTTC.

This clonotype was counted at least ten times. J is TRBJ1-1 and V is TRBV30; maybe TRBD1 (6 bases). The CDR3 is 13 amino acids. Per germline, CDR1 GTSNPN and CDR2 SVGIG (reference sequence). Trimming cost V 1 base and J 5 bases, with 11 bases left between them. The CDR3, as DNA: TGTGCCTGGAGTGAAACAGGGTTTACTGAAGCTTTCTTT. Encoded protein: CAWSETGFTEAFF.

This clonotype was detected many times. CDR3 in DNA: TGCAGCGAACGGACAGGGCCGGGCAATGAGCAGTTCTTC. Its translation: CSERTGPGNEQFF. This sequence joins TRBV29-1 and TRBJ2-1; 8 bases map to TRBD1. J gave up 6 bases and V 7 bases, and 8 bases lay outside the gene matches. This CDR3 has 13 amino acids. Per the germline V gene, CDR1 is SQVTM and CDR2 is ANQGSEA.

This clonotype was seen a few times. The rearrangement joins TRBV24-1 to TRBJ2-3; D uncertain. CDR1 and CDR2 from the germline V gene are KGHDR and SFDVKD. V dropped 0 bases and J dropped 5 bases, with 2 bases sitting between them. This CDR3 region has 12 residues. CDR3 sequence reads: CATSDLQDTQYF. For the CDR3, the DNA is TGTGCCACCAGTGATTTGCAAGATACGCAGTATTTT.

This clonotype showed up many times. The chain couples TRBV2 to TRBJ1-1, with 7 bases identical to TRBD1. This CDR3 contains 13 residues. Trimming at V came to 6 bases and at J to 11 bases, leaving 12 bases not matched to a gene. Germline V lookup: CDR1 SNHLY, CDR2 FYNNEI. CDR3 DNA sequence: TGTGCCAGCAGCGAGAGGACAGGTCGGGATGCTTTCTTT. Translating gives CASSERTGRDAFF.

This chain connects TRBV29-1 to TRBJ2-7; 10 bases line up with TRBD1. Trimming took 7 bases from V and 5 from J; bases not matched to a gene: 8. Germline CDR1 reads SQVTM; CDR2 reads ANQGSEA. The CDR3 is 13 amino acids. The CDR3 loop is CSARQGARHEQYF. DNA for the CDR3: TGCAGCGCTCGACAGGGGGCTAGGCACGAGCAGTACTTC.

This clonotype was recorded a few times. The CDR3 coding sequence is TGTGCCGGAAGCGCATTTGTGGGGAGCACAGATACGCAGTATTTT. It yields the protein CAGSAFVGSTDTQYF. The chain uses TRBV6-1 and TRBJ2-3, with D uncertain. Trimming left V 11 bases short and J 0 bases short, with 18 bases between. This CDR3 is 15 amino acids long. Germline V gene sequence: CDR1 MNHNS, CDR2 SASEGT.

This clonotype was recorded many times. This sequence joins TRBV28 and TRBJ1-1; D remains unclear. V lost 2 bases and J 1 base, leaving 5 bases between the germline ends. The CDR3 loop spans 13 amino acids. Germline V gene data show CDR1 as MDHEN and CDR2 as SYDVKM. The CDR3 nucleotides read TGTGCCAGCAGTTTAATAGGGAACACTGAAGCTTTCTTT. Encoded protein: CASSLIGNTEAFF.

The chain has TRBV5-4 and TRBJ2-7, with D hard to call. CDR3 size: 14 residues. Trimming stripped 1 base from V and 3 bases from J, with 11 bases between. Germline loops: CDR1 SGHNT, CDR2 YYREEE (reference sequence). CDR3 coding DNA: TGTGCCAGCAGCTTGCGGCAGCCAGGCTACGAGCAGTACTTC. This gives the protein CASSLRQPGYEQYF.

This clonotype was counted at least ten times. The V gene is TRBV5-8, the J gene TRBJ2-2; 9 bases are a match to TRBD2. This CDR3 has 15 amino acids. From germline, CDR1 is SGHTS and CDR2 YDEGEE. V gave up 6 bases and J gave up 4 bases; unmatched junction bases: 7. The CDR3, as DNA: TGTGCCAGCATGGTGACTAGCGGTTTCACCGGGGAGCTGTTTTTT. Its translation is CASMVTSGFTGELFF. Variable domain in full (rest from reference TRBV5-8 and TRBJ2-2): EAGVTQSPTHLIKTRGQQATLRCSPISGHTSVYWYQQALGLGLQFLLWYDEGEERNRGNFPPRFSGRQFPNYSSELNVNALELEDSALYLCASMVTSGFTGELFFGEGSRLTVL.

At least ten counts were recorded for this clonotype. The chain employs TRBV20-1 and TRBJ1-1; a possible D gene is TRBD1 (5 bases). The V end lost 1 base, the J end lost 0 bases, and 15 bases lay between the germline ends. Germline V lookup: CDR1 DFQATT, CDR2 SNEGSKA (reference sequence). The CDR3 length is 16 residues. This chain's CDR3 is CSARGGGWGLNTEAFF. CDR3 sequence (DNA): TGCAGTGCTAGAGGTGGGGGGTGGGGTTTGAACACTGAAGCTTTCTTT.

At least ten counts were recorded for this clonotype. CDR3 loop: CASSHYRGGNYEQYF. CDR3 nucleotide sequence: TGTGCCAGCAGCCACTACCGTGGCGGGAACTACGAGCAGTACTTC. The chain recombines TRBV12-3 or TRBV12-4 with TRBJ2-7; D may be TRBD2 (6 bases). The CDR3 consists of 15 residues. The V and J ends lost 6 bases and 3 bases respectively, with 18 bases between them.

This clonotype has at least ten counts. The chain joins TRBV11-2 to TRBJ2-1; no definite D call. Trimming pared 3 bases from V and 5 bases from J, leaving 8 bases between. Per germline, CDR1 SGHAT and CDR2 FQNNGV. The CDR3 loop spans 13 amino acids. The CDR3 loop is CASSLSLNNEQFF. CDR3 nucleotides: TGTGCCAGCAGCTTGTCCCTTAACAATGAGCAGTTCTTC.

This clonotype was detected only a few times. The chain recombines TRBV7-2 with TRBJ2-3, with TRBD1 as a possible D gene (5 bases). The germline V gene has CDR1 SGHTA and CDR2 FQGNSA. The CDR3 covers 16 residues. V shed 0 bases and J shed 1 base, with 11 bases lying between them. The CDR3 here is CASSLASGKGTDTQYF. CDR3 DNA: TGTGCCAGCAGCTTAGCTTCAGGGAAGGGCACAGATACGCAGTATTTT.